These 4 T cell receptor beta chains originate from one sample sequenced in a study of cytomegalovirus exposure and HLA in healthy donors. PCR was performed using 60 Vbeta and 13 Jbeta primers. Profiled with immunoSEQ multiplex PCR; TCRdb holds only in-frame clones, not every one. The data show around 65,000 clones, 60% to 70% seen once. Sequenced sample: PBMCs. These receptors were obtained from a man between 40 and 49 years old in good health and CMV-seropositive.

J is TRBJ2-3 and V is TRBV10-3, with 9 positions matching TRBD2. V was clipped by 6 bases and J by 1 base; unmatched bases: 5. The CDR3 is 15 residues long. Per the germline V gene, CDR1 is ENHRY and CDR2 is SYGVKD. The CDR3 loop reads CAIRWSSGGTDTQYF. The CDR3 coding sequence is TGTGCCATCAGGTGGTCTAGCGGGGGCACAGATACGCAGTATTTT.

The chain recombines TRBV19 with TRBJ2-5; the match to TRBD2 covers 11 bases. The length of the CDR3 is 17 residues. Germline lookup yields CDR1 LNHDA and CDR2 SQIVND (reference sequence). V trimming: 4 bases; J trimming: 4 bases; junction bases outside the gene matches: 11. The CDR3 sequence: CASSRLAGQEKSETQYF. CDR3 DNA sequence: TGTGCCAGTAGTAGACTAGCGGGGCAAGAGAAGTCAGAGACCCAGTACTTC.

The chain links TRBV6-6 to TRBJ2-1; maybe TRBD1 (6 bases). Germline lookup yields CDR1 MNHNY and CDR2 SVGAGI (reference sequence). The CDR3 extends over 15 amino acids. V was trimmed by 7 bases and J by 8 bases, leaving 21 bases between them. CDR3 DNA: TGTGCCAGCATCAAGGGGGAGACAGGTACCGATGAGCAGTTCTTC. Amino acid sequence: CASIKGETGTDEQFF.

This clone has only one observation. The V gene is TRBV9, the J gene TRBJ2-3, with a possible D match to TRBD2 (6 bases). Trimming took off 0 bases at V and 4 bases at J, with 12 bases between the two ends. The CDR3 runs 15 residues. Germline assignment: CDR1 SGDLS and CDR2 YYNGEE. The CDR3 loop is CASSVVGGTPDTQYF. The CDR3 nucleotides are TGTGCCAGCAGCGTAGTTGGAGGGACTCCAGATACGCAGTATTTT.